Following are 9 T cell receptor beta chains from one sample sequenced in a study of blood T cell repertoires in COVID-19. Sequencing was performed with immunoSEQ multiplex PCR; in TCRdb, only in-frame clones are kept and a portion is missing. The sample lists about 300,000 clones; around 88% were seen once. The sequenced sample was peripheral blood. The origin of the receptors is a woman aged 30 to 39 with COVID-19, enrolled during active disease.

V and J are TRBV7-9 and TRBJ1-2; no firm D call. Trimming removed 4 bases from V and 0 bases from J, with 15 bases in between. CDR3 size: 16 residues. In germline, CDR1 is SEHNR, CDR2 FQNEAQ (reference sequence). CDR3 loop: CASSSPPGSANYGYTF. The CDR3 coding sequence is TGTGCCAGCAGCTCCCCCCCGGGGTCAGCTAACTATGGCTACACCTTC.

V and J are TRBV7-2 and TRBJ2-3, with 11 bases that match TRBD2. The CDR3 is made up of 18 amino acids. Germline trimming cut 5 bases from V and 2 bases from J; bases unmatched to any gene: 12. Germline-derived CDR1 and CDR2 are SGHTA and FQGNSA. CDR3 protein: CASSLSYSGGGLTDTQYF. The CDR3 DNA reads as TGTGCCAGCAGCCTTTCCTATAGCGGGGGGGGACTCACAGATACGCAGTATTTT. Full variable domain (rest looked up from reference TRBV7-2 and TRBJ2-3): GAGVSQSPSNKVTEKGKDVELRCDPISGHTALYWYRQSLGQGLEFLIYFQGNSAPDKSGLPSDRFSAERTGGSVSTLTIQRTQQEDSAVYLCASSLSYSGGGLTDTQYFGPGTRLTVL.

The chain joins TRBV18 to TRBJ1-2; the D gene is possibly TRBD1 (5 bases). This CDR3 spans 18 amino acids. CDR1 and CDR2 from the germline V gene are KGHSH and LQKENI. The V and J ends lost 3 bases and 8 bases respectively, with 28 bases between them. CDR3 DNA sequence: TGTGCCAGCTCACCCCTTCCCCAATCGGGGCGGGGGTTAGGCGGCTACACCTTC. Its translation: CASSPLPQSGRGLGGYTF.

The V gene is TRBV7-3, the J gene TRBJ1-1; unclear D gene. Between the trimmed V and J ends, which lost 4 bases and 3 bases, there was a span of 9 bases. The CDR3 is 13 residues long. Germline CDR1 is SGHTA and CDR2 is FQGTGA. The chain's CDR3 is CASSSGRDTEAFF. The CDR3 nucleotides are TGTGCCAGCAGCTCCGGGCGGGACACTGAAGCTTTCTTT.

The chain recombines TRBV18 with TRBJ1-4, with a tentative D call TRBD1 (5 bases). Looked up from germline, CDR1 is KGHSH and CDR2 is LQKENI. V gave up 3 bases and J gave up 4 bases, with 15 bases separating them. CDR3 length: 16 residues. The CDR3 reads CASSPISGTYNEKLFF. The CDR3 DNA reads as TGTGCCAGCTCACCGATATCGGGGACTTATAATGAAAAACTGTTTTTT.

The chain recombines TRBV4-1 with TRBJ1-4; maybe TRBD1 (5 bases). The CDR3 extends over 14 amino acids. V lost 3 bases and J lost 8, with 13 bases in between. The germline gives CDR1 MGHRA, CDR2 YSYEKL. CDR3 coding DNA: TGCGCCAGCAGCCACGAGGGGCGGGAAGAAAAACTGTTTTTT. Its translation: CASSHEGREEKLFF.

The chain has TRBV15 and TRBJ1-1; unclear D gene. Germline V gene data show CDR1 as LNHNV and CDR2 as YYDKDF (reference sequence). The CDR3 is made up of 13 amino acids. The V end was cut by 0 bases, the J end by 1 base, with 3 bases between. The CDR3 DNA follows: TGTGCCACCAGCAGAGATCAGAACACTGAAGCTTTCTTT. It is translated as CATSRDQNTEAFF. Full variable domain (missing parts from reference TRBV15 and TRBJ1-1): DAMVIQNPRYQVTQFGKPVTLSCSQTLNHNVMYWYQQKSSQAPKLLFHYYDKDFNNEADTPDNFQSRRPNTSFCFLDIRSPGLGDTAMYLCATSRDQNTEAFFGQGTRLTVV.

This chain links TRBV25-1 with TRBJ1-1, with a tentative D call TRBD1 (5 bases). CDR3 length equals 16 residues. V gave up 1 base and J gave up 3 bases, with 15 bases separating them. CDR1 and CDR2 (germline): MGHDK, SYGVNS. The DNA for the CDR3 is TGTGCCAGCAGTGAATTCATCGGGGGTAAGGACACTGAAGCTTTCTTT. It codes for CASSEFIGGKDTEAFF.

The V call is TRBV6-5, the J call TRBJ2-3; 9 bases are shared with TRBD2. Germline-derived CDR1 and CDR2 are MNHEY and SVGAGI. With 7 bases clipped from V and 2 bases from J, the junction kept 7 bases outside the gene matches. The CDR3 covers 15 residues. CDR3 region: CASTYSGGNTDTQYF. As DNA, the CDR3 is TGTGCCAGCACCTATAGCGGGGGAAACACAGATACGCAGTATTTT.